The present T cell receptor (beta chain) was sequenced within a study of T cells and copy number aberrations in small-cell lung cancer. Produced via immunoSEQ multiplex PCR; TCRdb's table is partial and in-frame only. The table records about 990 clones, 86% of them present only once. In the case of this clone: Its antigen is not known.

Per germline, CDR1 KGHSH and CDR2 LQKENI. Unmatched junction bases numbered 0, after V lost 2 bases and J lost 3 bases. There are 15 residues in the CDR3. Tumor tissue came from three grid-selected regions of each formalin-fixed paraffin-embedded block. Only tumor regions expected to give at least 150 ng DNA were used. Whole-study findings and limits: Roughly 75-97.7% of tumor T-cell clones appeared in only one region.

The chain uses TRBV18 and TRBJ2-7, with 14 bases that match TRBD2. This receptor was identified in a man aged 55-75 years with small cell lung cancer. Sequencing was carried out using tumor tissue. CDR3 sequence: CASSPGTSGSYEQYF. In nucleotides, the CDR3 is TGTGCCAGCTCACCAGGGACTAGCGGGAGCTACGAGCAGTACTTC. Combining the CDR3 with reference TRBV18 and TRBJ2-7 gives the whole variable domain NAGVMQNPRHLVRRRGQEARLRCSPMKGHSHVYWYRQLPEEGLKFMVYLQKENIIDESGMPKERFSAEFPKEGPSILRIQQVVRGDSAAYFCASSPGTSGSYEQYFGPGTRLTVT.